This T cell receptor (beta chain) was found in a study of CD8+ T cells in alopecia areata listed by TCRdb under 2018. Regarding the complete study: Treated patients were enrolled in an open-label pilot trial of oral tofacitinib, 5 to 10 mg twice daily, for moderate-to-severe alopecia areata. On the human side, TCRbeta sequencing was run on scalp tissue and on sorted CD4+ and CD8+ peripheral blood T cells from healthy controls and from alopecia areata patients with either patchy or totalis/universalis disease. TCRbeta CDR3 regions were amplified by immunoSEQ multiplex PCR using 35 Vbeta forward and 13 Jbeta reverse primers. Patients received tofacitinib for 6 to 18 months and were then followed off drug for 6 months to check for delayed response and recurrence. RNA came from the PAXgene miRNA kit for fixed scalp, the miRNeasy kit for PBMCs, and the RNeasy kit for mouse skin. Scalp clonality was compared among normal scalp (n=4), patchy alopecia areata scalp (n=8), and alopecia totalis/universalis scalp (n=8). Patients on tofacitinib were biopsied at baseline and after 4 and 24 weeks of treatment, and several of the patients also had a later scalp biopsy. High-throughput TCRbeta sequencing was used to examine T cell clonal expansion in alopecia areata in both the C3H/HeJ mouse model and human patients.

Worth noting for this clone: The clone's antigen remains unknown. No base-level quality is on record; no much larger clone is a single base apart.

The sample's time point label, in plain terms: baseline before oral tofacitinib. Peripheral blood and lesional scalp punch biopsies were obtained from patients with alopecia areata. PBMCs were separated by density centrifugation and stained for CD3, CD4 and CD8, after which CD4+ and CD8+ T cells were sorted on a FACSAria. Inclusive of the bounding cysteine and phenylalanine, the CDR3 is 14 residues long. Here the CDR3 DNA is all that survives: 42 bases in frame from base 1. The junction shows trimming of 2 bases on V and 0 bases on J, plus 4 bases between the germline ends. CDR1 and CDR2 were assigned from the germline V gene (reference sequence) as LNHDA and SQIVND. To prepare the library, the immunoSEQ multiplex PCR assay was applied. For TCR sequencing, RNA was extracted from every sample and reverse transcribed into cDNA to serve as template. First-strand cDNA was synthesized with SuperScript III using a 2:1 mix of oligo-dT and random hexamers. A synthetic immune receptor repertoire was used to measure amplification bias, and any remaining bias was corrected computationally. In the source study's methods: Raw reads were preprocessed to remove errors, and CDR3 was defined according to IMGT conventions as the region from the conserved cysteine to phenylalanine. Clonality was calculated as 1 minus Shannon entropy normalized by log2 of the number of productive unique TCRs. Scalp TCRbeta sequences were cross-referenced with sorted blood CD4 and CD8 repertoires so that the CD4 or CD8 identity of scalp clones could be inferred. Not all clones reach the TCRdb copy of this immuneACCESS table, which keeps in-frame sequences only. Checked studies attribute under half of the gap to unresolved V genes and leave the rest unexplained. V and J calls and clone size come straight from that table; D and trimming were deduced from the DNA. Present in this sample are about 200,000 clones, more than 45% of which were seen just once. The top ten clonotypes cover under 0.5% of the sample.

What the authors observed across the whole study: Shared TCR sequences between patients were less evident than in mice, which may be partly attributable to HLA diversity in the patient population. Higher clonality and more expanded CD8+ clones were observed in lesional scalp than in normal scalp, particularly in alopecia totalis/universalis, a finding suggestive of antigenic drive. Resident alphabeta T cells in normal human skin are also sequenced, complicating scalp TCR repertoire analysis, unlike mouse skin dominated by gammadelta T cells.

This clonotype was obtained from a human donor with alopecia areata. Here the chain combines TRBV19 and TRBJ2-2, with no confidently assigned D gene. Here the sequenced sample was CD4+ T cells sorted from blood, taken at week 0. The DNA sequence follows: TGTGCCAGTAGTATAAAAGCGAACACCGGGGAGCTGTTTTTT. This is translated as CASSIKANTGELFF.